The entry that follows covers one T cell receptor beta chain sequence. Its antigen remains unknown. This CDR3 is built from 18 residues. V was pared by 4 bases and J by 5 bases, with 17 bases of the junction left unmatched. Per the germline V gene, CDR1 is SGHKS and CDR2 is YYEKEE (reference sequence). RNA transcripts gave rise to amplified TCR beta CDR3 regions. The HTBI set primed first-round TCR CDR3 RT-PCR. Via MiXCR, TCRdb re-called the multiplex PCR reads, giving one row per CDR3 protein. The profile shows about 290,000 distinct CDR3 sequences, more than 10% of them singletons. These data originate in a study of T cells in Graves' hyperthyroidism and ophthalmopathy. Broader study findings: A model of 13 V-J features distinguished ophthalmopathy from stable hyperthyroidism.

Hyperthyroidism had been newly diagnosed in patients aged 18 to 65, and its duration was under 2 months. Lactation, pregnancy, other autoimmune disease or uncontrolled infection excluded patients. Approximately 9.3 ml of fresh peripheral blood supplied the PBMCs. The sample taken for sequencing was blood. The chain recombines TRBV5-5 with TRBJ1-4, with 7 bases aligning to TRBD1. This clonotype originated in a young woman with Graves' hyperthyroidism that later progressed to Graves' ophthalmopathy. The CDR3 reads CASSNASGTAIFNEKLFF. As DNA, the CDR3 is TGTGCCAGCAGCAATGCCTCCGGGACAGCGATATTCAATGAAAAACTGTTTTTT.